This T cell receptor (beta chain) comes out of a study of OX40 agonist ivuxolimab in advanced cancers. Repertoires were generated with immunoSEQ multiplex PCR, while TCRdb's copy carries only in-frame clones and drops some. Here the sample spans tens of thousands of clones, around 87% being singletons. This CDR3 region has 16 residues. V was pared by 3 bases and J by 0 bases, with 6 bases of the junction left unmatched. Germline-derived CDR1 and CDR2 are SGDLS and YYNGEE. The chain combines TRBV9 with TRBJ2-1; the match to TRBD2 covers 7 bases. This receptor was obtained from an adult with an advanced solid tumor such as melanoma, head and neck, liver or kidney cancer. This specimen consisted of CD4+ or CD8+ T cells sorted from blood, obtained in a trial of the OX40 agonist ivuxolimab. The CDR3 protein is CASSARIAGSYNEQFF. The CDR3 DNA is TGTGCCAGCAGCGCCCGCATAGCGGGCTCCTACAATGAGCAGTTCTTC.